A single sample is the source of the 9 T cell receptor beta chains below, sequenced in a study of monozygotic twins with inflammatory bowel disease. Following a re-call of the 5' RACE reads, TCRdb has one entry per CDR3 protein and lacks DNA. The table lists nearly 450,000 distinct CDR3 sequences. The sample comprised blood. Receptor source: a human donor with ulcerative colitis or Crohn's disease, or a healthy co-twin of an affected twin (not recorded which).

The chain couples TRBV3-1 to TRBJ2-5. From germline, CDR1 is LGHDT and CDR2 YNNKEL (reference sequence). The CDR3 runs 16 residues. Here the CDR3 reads CASSQDIGISRETQYF.

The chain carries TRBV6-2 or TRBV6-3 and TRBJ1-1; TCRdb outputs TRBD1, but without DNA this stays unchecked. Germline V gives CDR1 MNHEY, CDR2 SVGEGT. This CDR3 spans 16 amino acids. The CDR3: CASRPLTDRGNTEAFF.

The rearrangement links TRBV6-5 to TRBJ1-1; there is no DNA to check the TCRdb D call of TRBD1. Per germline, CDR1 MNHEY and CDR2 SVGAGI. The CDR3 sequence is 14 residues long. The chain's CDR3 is CASSLTGTNTEAFF.

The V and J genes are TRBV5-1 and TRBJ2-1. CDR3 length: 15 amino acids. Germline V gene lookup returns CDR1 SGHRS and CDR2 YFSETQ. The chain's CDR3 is CASSLAGQAYNEQFF.

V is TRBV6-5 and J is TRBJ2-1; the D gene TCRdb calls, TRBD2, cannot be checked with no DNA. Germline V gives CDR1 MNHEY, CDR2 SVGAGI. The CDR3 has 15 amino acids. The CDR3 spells CASSYPGPPTGEQFF.

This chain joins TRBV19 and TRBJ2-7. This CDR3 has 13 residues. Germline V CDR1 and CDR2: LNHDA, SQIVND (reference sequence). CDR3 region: CASSTHVQVEQYF.

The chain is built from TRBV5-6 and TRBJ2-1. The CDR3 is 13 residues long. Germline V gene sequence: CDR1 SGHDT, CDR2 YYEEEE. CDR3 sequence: CASSLGVGFEQFF.

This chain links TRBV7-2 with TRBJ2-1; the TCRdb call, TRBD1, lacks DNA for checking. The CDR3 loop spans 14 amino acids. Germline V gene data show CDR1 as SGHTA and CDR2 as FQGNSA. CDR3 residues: CASSPEPTDPKRFF.

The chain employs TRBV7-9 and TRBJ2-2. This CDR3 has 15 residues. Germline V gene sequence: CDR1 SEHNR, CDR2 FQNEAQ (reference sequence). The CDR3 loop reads CASSPPRPNTGELFF.